What follows describes a single T cell receptor (beta chain). Its target is not known. The entry originates in a study of early T cells in non-severe SARS-CoV-2 infection. Across the study: Sequenced bulk RNA came from whole blood that was unsorted, and chains were unpaired. Overall study results and limits: The VDJdb matching leaned toward anti-spike CD8 responses and overlooked private and CD4 specificities.

TCRdb redid the calling of the 5' RACE reads with MiXCR, one entry per CDR3 protein. The top ten clones hold 3.8% of a sample with approximately 67,000 distinct CDR3 sequences, 11% of them seen once. Trimming removed 1 base at V and 0 bases at J, with 6 bases between. Germline V gene lookup returns CDR1 SQVTM and CDR2 ANQGSEA. There are 13 residues in the CDR3. V and J are TRBV29-1 and TRBJ2-5; D is uncertain. The sample consisted of whole blood. This sequence originates from an adult who was a healthcare worker with PCR-confirmed SARS-CoV-2 infection or an uninfected control (not recorded which). In DNA, the CDR3 is TGCAGCGTTGAAGGCAGAAACCAAGAGACCCAGTACTTC. Translating it yields CSVEGRNQETQYF. The entire variable domain, with the rest obtained from reference TRBV29-1 and TRBJ2-5, is as follows: SAVISQKPSRDICQRGTSLTIQCQVDSQVTMMFWYRQQPGQSLTLIATANQGSEATYESGFVIDKFPISRPNLTFSTLTVSNMSPEDSSIYLCSVEGRNQETQYFGPGTRLLVL.